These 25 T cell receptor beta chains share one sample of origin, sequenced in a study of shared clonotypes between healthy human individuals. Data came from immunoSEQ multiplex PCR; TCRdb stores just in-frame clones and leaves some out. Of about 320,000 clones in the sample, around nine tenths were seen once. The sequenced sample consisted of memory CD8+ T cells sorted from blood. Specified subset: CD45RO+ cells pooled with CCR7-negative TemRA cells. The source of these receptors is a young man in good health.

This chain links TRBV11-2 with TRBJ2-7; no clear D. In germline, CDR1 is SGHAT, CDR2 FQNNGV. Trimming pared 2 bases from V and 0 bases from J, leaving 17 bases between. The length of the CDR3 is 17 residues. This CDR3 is CASSLILPASSSYEQYF. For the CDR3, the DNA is TGTGCCAGCAGCTTAATCCTCCCGGCCTCCTCCTCCTACGAGCAGTACTTC.

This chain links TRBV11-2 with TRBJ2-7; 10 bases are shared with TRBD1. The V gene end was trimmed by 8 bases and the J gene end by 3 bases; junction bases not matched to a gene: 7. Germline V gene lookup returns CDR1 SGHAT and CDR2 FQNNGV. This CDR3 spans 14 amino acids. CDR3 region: CASEPGQGVYEQYF. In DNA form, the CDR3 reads TGTGCCAGCGAACCCGGACAGGGGGTCTACGAGCAGTACTTC.

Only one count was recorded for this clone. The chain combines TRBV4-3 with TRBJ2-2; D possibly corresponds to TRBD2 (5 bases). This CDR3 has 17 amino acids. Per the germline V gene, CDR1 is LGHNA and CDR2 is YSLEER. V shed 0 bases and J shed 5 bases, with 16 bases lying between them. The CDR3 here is CASSQDSPGKRTGELFF. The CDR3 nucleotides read TGCGCCAGCAGCCAAGATAGCCCGGGGAAAAGAACCGGGGAGCTGTTTTTT.

CDR3 sequence (DNA): TGTGCCAGCAGTTACAGGGGCTACTATGGCTACACCTTC. Encoded protein: CASSYRGYYGYTF. The J gene is TRBJ1-2, the V gene TRBV6-5, with D tentatively TRBD1 (5 bases). Germline V CDR1 and CDR2: MNHEY, SVGAGI. V was clipped by 2 bases and J by 3 bases, with 7 bases between them. The CDR3 is 13 residues long.

The DNA for the CDR3 is TGTGCCAGCTACGACGCCTCCTACGAGCAGTACTTC. Its protein product is CASYDASYEQYF. The chain recombines TRBV6-6 with TRBJ2-7; no clear D. CDR3 length equals 12 residues. V shed 8 bases and J shed 0 bases, with 8 bases lying between them. Germline loops: CDR1 MNHNY, CDR2 SVGAGI (reference sequence).

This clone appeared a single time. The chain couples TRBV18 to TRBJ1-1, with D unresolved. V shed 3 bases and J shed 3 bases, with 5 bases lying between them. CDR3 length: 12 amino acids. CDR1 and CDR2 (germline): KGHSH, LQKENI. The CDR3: CASSPQDTEAFF. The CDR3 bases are TGTGCCAGCTCACCGCAGGACACTGAAGCTTTCTTT.

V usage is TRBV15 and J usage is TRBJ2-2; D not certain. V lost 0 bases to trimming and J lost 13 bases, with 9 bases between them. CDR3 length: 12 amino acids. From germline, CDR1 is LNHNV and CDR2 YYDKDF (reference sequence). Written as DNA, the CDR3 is TGTGCCACCAGCAGAGATGACACGGGGCTGTTTTTT. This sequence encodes CATSRDDTGLFF.

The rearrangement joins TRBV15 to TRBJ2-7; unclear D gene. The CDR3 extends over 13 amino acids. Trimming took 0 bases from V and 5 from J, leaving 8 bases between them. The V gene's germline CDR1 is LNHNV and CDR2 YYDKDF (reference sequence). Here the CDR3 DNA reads TGTGCCACCAGCAGAGATCTGTTCGACGAGCAGTACTTC. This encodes CATSRDLFDEQYF. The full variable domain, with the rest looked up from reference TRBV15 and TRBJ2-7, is DAMVIQNPRYQVTQFGKPVTLSCSQTLNHNVMYWYQQKSSQAPKLLFHYYDKDFNNEADTPDNFQSRRPNTSFCFLDIRSPGLGDTAMYLCATSRDLFDEQYFGPGTRLTVT.

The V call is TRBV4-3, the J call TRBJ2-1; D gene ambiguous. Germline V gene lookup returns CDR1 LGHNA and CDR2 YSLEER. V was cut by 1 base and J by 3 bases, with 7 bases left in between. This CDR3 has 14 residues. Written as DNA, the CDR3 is TGCGCCAGCAGCCAAGGTGGGGACTACAATGAGCAGTTCTTC. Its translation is CASSQGGDYNEQFF.

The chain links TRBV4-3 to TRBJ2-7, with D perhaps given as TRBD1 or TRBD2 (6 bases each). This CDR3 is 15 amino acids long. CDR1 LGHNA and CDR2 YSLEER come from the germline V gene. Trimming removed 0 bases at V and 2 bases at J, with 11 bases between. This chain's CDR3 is CASSQDIGGPYEQYF. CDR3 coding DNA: TGCGCCAGCAGCCAAGATATCGGGGGCCCCTACGAGCAGTACTTC.

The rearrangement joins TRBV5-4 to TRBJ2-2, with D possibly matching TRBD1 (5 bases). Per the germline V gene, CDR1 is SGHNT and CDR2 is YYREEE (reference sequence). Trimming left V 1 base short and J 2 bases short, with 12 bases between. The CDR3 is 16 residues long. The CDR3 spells CASSLKLGANTGELFF. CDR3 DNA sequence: TGTGCCAGCAGCTTGAAGTTAGGGGCTAACACCGGGGAGCTGTTTTTT.

The CDR3 nucleotides are TGCAGCGTTGAGTGGACCGAGTCCTACAATGAGCAGTTCTTC. This sequence encodes CSVEWTESYNEQFF. This chain joins TRBV29-1 and TRBJ2-1; D ambiguous. CDR3 length: 14 amino acids. In germline, CDR1 is SQVTM, CDR2 ANQGSEA. The ends were cut back, 3 bases at V and 1 base at J, with 10 bases in the middle.

The CDR3 region has the DNA TGTGCCAGCAGTTACTCCCTGGACAGGAACTATGGCTACACCTTC. As protein: CASSYSLDRNYGYTF. J is TRBJ1-2 and V is TRBV6-5; TRBD1 matches at 7 bases. In germline, CDR1 is MNHEY, CDR2 SVGAGI. The CDR3 sequence is 15 residues long. Trimming at V came to 0 bases and at J to 2 bases, leaving 3 bases not matched to a gene.

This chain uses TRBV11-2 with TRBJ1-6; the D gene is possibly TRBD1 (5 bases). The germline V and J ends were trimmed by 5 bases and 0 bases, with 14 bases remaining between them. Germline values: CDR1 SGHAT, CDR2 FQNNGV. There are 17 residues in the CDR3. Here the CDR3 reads CASSRDGESSYNSPLHF. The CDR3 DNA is TGTGCCAGCAGCCGGGACGGGGAAAGCTCCTATAATTCACCCCTCCACTTT.

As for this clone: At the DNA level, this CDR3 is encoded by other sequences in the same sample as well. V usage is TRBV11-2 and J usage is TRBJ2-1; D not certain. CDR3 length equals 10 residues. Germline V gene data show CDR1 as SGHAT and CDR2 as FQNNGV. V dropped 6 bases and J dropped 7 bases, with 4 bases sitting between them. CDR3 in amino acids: CASSFNEQFF. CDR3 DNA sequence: TGTGCCAGCAGTTTTAATGAGCAGTTCTTC.

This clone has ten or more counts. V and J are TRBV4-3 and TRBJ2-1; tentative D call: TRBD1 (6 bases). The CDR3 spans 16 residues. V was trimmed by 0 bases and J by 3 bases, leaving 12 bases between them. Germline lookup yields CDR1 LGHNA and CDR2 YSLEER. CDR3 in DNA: TGCGCCAGCAGCCAAGAAACGGACAGCTTCTACAATGAGCAGTTCTTC. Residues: CASSQETDSFYNEQFF.

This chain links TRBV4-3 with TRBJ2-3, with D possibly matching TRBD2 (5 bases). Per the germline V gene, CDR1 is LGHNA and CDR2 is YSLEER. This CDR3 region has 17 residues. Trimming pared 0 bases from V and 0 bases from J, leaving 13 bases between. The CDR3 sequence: CASSQDEGRASTDTQYF. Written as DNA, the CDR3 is TGCGCCAGCAGCCAAGATGAGGGAAGGGCAAGCACAGATACGCAGTATTTT.

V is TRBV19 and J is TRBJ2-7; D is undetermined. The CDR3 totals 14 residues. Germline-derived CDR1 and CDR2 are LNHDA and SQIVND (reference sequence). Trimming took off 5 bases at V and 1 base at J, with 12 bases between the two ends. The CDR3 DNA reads TGTGCCAGTAGTCTAAGCTTCGCATCCTACGAGCAGTACTTC. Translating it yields CASSLSFASYEQYF.

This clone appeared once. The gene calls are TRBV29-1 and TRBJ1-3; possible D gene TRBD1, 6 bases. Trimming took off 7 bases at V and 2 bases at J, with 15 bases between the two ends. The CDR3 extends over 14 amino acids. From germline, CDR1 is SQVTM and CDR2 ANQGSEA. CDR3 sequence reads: CSADGGPPGNTIYF. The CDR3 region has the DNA TGCAGCGCCGACGGGGGGCCACCTGGAAACACCATATATTTT. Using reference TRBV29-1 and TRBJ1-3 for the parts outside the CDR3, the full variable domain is SAVISQKPSRDICQRGTSLTIQCQVDSQVTMMFWYRQQPGQSLTLIATANQGSEATYESGFVIDKFPISRPNLTFSTLTVSNMSPEDSSIYLCSADGGPPGNTIYFGEGSWLTVV.

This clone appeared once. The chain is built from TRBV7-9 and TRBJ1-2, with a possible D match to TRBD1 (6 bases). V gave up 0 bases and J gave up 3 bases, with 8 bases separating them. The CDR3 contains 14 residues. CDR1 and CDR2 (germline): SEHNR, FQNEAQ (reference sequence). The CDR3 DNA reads TGTGCCAGCAGCTTAGCAGGGGGGTACTATGGCTACACCTTC. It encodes CASSLAGGYYGYTF.

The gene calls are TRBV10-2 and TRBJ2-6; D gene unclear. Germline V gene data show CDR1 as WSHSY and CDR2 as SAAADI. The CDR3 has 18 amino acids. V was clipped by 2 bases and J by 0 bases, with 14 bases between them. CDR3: CASSEGEKLYSGANVLTF. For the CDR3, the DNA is TGCGCCAGCAGTGAGGGTGAGAAGTTGTACTCTGGGGCCAACGTCCTGACTTTC.

For the CDR3, the DNA is TGTGCCAGCAGCCAATCAGCAGACGCAAACACTGAAGCTTTCTTT. The encoded protein is CASSQSADANTEAFF. This chain joins TRBV7-9 and TRBJ1-1; D is ambiguous. The CDR3 runs 15 residues. Germline lookup yields CDR1 SEHNR and CDR2 FQNEAQ (reference sequence). The V and J ends lost 5 bases and 2 bases respectively, with 15 bases between them.

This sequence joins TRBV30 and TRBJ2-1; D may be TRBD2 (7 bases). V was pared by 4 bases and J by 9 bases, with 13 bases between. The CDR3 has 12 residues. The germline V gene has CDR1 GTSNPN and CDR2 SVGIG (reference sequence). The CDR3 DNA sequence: TGTGCCTGGATAGGGGGGGCAACTGAGCAGTTCTTC. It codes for CAWIGGATEQFF.

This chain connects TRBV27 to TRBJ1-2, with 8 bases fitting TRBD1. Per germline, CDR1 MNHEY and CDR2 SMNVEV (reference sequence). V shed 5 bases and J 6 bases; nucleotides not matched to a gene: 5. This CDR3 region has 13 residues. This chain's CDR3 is CASSIGQGHGYTF. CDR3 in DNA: TGTGCCAGCAGTATCGGACAGGGACATGGCTACACCTTC.

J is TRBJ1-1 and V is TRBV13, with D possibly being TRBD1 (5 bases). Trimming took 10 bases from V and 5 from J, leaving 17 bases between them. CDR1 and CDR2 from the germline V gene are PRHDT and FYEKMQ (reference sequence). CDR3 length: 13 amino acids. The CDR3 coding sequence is TGTGCCACCCCGGGGAGGGGTTGGACTGAAGCTTTCTTT. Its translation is CATPGRGWTEAFF.